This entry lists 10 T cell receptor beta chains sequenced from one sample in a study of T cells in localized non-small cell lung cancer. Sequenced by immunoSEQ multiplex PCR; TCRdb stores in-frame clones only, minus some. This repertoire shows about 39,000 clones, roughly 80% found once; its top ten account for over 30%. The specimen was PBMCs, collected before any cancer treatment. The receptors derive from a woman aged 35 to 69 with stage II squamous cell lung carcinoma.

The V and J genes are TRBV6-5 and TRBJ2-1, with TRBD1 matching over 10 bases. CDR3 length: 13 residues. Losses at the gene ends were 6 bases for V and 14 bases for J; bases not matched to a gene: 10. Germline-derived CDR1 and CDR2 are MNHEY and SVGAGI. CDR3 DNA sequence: TGTGCCAGCAGCTATCGGACCGGACAGGGGGAGTTCTTC. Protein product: CASSYRTGQGEFF.

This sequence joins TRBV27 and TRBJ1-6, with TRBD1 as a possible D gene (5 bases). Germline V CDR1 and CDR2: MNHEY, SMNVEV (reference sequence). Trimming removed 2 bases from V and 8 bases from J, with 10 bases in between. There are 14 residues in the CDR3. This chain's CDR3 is CASSLLGGDSPLHF. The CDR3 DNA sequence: TGTGCCAGCAGTTTACTGGGGGGGGATTCACCCCTCCACTTT.

As DNA, the CDR3 is TGTGCCAGCAGCTCAAGTCTAGCGGGAGCCTACACCGGGGAGCTGTTTTTT. Protein sequence: CASSSSLAGAYTGELFF. The gene calls are TRBV7-9 and TRBJ2-2, with TRBD2 identical over 10 bases. V lost 4 bases and J lost 3; bases outside the gene matches: 8. From germline, CDR1 is SEHNR and CDR2 FQNEAQ (reference sequence). The CDR3 runs to 17 residues.

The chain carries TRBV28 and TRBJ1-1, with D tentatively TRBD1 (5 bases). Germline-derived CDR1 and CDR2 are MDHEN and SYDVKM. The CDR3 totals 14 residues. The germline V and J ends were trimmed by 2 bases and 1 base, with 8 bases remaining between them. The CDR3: CASSLRGKNTEAFF. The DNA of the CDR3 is TGTGCCAGCAGTTTACGGGGGAAGAACACTGAAGCTTTCTTT.

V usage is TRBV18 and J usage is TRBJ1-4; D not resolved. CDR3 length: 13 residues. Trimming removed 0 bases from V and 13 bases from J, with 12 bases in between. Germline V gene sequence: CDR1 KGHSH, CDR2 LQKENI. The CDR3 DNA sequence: TGTGCCAGCTCACCACCCCAGGCCTCAGCACTGTTTTTT. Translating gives CASSPPQASALFF.

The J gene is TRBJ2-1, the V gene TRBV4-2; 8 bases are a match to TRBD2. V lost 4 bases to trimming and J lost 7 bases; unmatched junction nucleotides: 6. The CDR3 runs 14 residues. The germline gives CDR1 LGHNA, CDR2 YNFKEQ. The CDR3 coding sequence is TGTGCCAGCAGCCTCGGGGGGGGGAAGAATGAGCAGTTCTTC. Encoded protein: CASSLGGGKNEQFF.

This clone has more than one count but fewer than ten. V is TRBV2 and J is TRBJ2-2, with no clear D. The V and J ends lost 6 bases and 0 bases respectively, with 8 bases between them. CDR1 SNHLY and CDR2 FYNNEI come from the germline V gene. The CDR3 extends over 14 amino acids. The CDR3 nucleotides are TGTGCCAGCAGGGGTATCACGAACACCGGGGAGCTGTTTTTT. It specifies CASRGITNTGELFF. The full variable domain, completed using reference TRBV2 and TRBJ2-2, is EPEVTQTPSHQVTQMGQEVILRCVPISNHLYFYWYRQILGQKVEFLVSFYNNEISEKSEIFDDQFSVERPDGSNFTLKIRSTKLEDSAMYFCASRGITNTGELFFGEGSRLTVL.

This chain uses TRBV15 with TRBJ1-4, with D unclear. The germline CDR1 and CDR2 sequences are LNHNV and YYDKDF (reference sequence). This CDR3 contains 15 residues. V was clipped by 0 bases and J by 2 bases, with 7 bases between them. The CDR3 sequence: CATSRDRWTNEKLFF. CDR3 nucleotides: TGTGCCACCAGCAGAGATCGGTGGACTAATGAAAAACTGTTTTTT. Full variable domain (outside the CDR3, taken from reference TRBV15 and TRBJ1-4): DAMVIQNPRYQVTQFGKPVTLSCSQTLNHNVMYWYQQKSSQAPKLLFHYYDKDFNNEADTPDNFQSRRPNTSFCFLDIRSPGLGDTAMYLCATSRDRWTNEKLFFGSGTQLSVL.

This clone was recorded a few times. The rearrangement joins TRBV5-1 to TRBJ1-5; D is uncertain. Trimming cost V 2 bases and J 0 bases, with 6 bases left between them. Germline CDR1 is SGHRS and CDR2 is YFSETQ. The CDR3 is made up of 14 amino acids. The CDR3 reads CASSLGPSNQPQHF. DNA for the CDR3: TGCGCCAGCAGCTTAGGGCCTAGCAATCAGCCCCAGCATTTT.

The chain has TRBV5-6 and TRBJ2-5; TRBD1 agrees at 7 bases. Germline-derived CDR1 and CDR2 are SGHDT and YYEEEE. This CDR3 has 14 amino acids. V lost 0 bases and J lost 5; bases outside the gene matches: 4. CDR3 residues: CASSLEQGLETQYF. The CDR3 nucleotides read TGTGCCAGCAGCTTGGAACAGGGGTTGGAGACCCAGTACTTC.